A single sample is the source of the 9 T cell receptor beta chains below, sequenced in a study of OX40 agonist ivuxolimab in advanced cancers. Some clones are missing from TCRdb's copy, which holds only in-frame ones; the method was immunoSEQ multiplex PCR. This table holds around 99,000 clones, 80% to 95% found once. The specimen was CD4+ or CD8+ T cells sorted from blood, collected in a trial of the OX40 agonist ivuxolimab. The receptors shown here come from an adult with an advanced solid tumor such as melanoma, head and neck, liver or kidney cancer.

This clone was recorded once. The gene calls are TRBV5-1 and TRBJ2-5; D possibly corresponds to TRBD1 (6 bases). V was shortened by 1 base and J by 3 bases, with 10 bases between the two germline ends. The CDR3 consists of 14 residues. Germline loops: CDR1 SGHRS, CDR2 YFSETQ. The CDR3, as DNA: TGCGCCAGCAGCTTGACAGGGAACGAAGAGACCCAGTACTTC. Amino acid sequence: CASSLTGNEETQYF.

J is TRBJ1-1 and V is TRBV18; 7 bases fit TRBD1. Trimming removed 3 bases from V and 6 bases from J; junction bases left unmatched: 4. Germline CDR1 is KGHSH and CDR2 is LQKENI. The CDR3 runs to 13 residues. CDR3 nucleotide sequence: TGTGCCAGCTCACCCACAGGGGTCCCTGAAGCTTTCTTT. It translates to CASSPTGVPEAFF.

In DNA form, the CDR3 reads TGTGCCAGCACCAACCCAGGCTGGGACAGGCTGAACACTGAAGCTTTCTTT. Translation: CASTNPGWDRLNTEAFF. J is TRBJ1-1 and V is TRBV28, with 8 bases fitting TRBD1. V lost 7 bases and J lost 0; bases outside the gene matches: 13. This CDR3 region has 17 residues. Germline V gene lookup returns CDR1 MDHEN and CDR2 SYDVKM.

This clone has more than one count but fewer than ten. CDR3 bases: TGTGCCAGCAGTGAATTAGGTGTCTCTTCAGATACGCAGTATTTT. This codes for CASSELGVSSDTQYF. The V gene is TRBV6-1, the J gene TRBJ2-3, with D unresolved. Germline V gene lookup returns CDR1 MNHNS and CDR2 SASEGT. The CDR3 is 15 amino acids. With 2 bases removed from V and 4 bases from J, the gap between germline ends came to 13 bases.

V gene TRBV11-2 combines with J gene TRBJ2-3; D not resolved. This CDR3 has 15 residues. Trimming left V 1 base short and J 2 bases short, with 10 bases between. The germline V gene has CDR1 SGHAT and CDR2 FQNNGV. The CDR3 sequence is CASSLADGNTDTQYF. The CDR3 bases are TGTGCCAGCAGCTTAGCAGACGGAAACACAGATACGCAGTATTTT.

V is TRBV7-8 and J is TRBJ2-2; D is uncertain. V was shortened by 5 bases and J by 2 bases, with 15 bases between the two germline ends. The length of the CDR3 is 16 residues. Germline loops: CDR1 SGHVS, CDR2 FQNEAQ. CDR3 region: CASSPMSTDNTGELFF. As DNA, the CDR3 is TGTGCCAGCAGCCCCATGAGCACAGACAACACCGGGGAGCTGTTTTTT.

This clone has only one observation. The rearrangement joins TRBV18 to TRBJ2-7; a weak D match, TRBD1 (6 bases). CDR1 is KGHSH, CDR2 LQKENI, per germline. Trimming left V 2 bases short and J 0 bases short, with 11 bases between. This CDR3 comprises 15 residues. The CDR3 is CASSPSRQASYEQYF. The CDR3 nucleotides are TGTGCCAGCTCACCATCTCGACAGGCCTCCTACGAGCAGTACTTC.

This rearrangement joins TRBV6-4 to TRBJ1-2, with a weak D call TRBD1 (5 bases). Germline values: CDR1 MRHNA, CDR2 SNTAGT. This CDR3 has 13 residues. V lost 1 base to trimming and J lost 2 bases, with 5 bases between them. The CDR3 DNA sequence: TGTGCCAGCAGTGACTACAGGAACTATGGCTACACCTTC. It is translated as CASSDYRNYGYTF.

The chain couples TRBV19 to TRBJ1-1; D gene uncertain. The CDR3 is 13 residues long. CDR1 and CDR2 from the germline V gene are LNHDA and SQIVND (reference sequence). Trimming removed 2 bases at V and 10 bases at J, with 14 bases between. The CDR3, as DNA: TGTGCCAGTAGTATAACCGGCCCGTCGAGAGCTTTCTTT. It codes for CASSITGPSRAFF.